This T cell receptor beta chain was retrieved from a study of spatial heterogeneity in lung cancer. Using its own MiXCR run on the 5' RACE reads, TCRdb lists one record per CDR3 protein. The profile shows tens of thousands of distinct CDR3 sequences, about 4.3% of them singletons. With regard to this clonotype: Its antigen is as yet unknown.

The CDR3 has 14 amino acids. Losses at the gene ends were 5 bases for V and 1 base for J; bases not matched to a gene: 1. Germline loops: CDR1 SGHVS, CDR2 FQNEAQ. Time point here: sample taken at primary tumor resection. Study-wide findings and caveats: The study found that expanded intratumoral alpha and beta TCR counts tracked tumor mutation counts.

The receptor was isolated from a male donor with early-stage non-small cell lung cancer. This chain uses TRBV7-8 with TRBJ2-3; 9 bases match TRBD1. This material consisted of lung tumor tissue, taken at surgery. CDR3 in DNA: TGTGCCAGCAGCCGGGACAGGGGCACAGATACGCAGTATTTT. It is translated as CASSRDRGTDTQYF.